The 8 T cell receptor beta chains below were found in one sample sequenced in a study of control samples from healthy donors and cancer patients. Here immunoSEQ multiplex PCR was the method, and the copy in TCRdb shows in-frame clones only, minus some. The sample has 15,000 to 18,000 clones; 75% to 90% are singletons. The material sequenced was PBMCs. Every receptor here comes from a woman in her seventies with colorectal cancer.

The rearrangement uses TRBV5-4 and TRBJ2-5; D not resolved. This CDR3 region has 14 residues. From germline, CDR1 is SGHNT and CDR2 YYREEE (reference sequence). V lost 0 bases and J lost 5, with 11 bases in between. The CDR3 is CASSLGPVLETQYF. The CDR3 bases are TGTGCCAGCAGCTTGGGACCCGTGTTGGAGACCCAGTACTTC.

V usage is TRBV7-9 and J usage is TRBJ2-1; 7 bases fit TRBD2. Germline trimming cut 11 bases from V and 5 bases from J; bases unmatched to any gene: 6. This CDR3 comprises 12 residues. Germline V gene data show CDR1 as SEHNR and CDR2 as FQNEAQ (reference sequence). The CDR3 sequence is CAGEGRDNEQFF. CDR3 nucleotide sequence: TGTGCCGGTGAGGGGAGGGACAATGAGCAGTTCTTC.

This rearrangement joins TRBV19 to TRBJ2-2, with D possibly called TRBD1 or TRBD2 (5 bases each). V shed 6 bases and J shed 5 bases, with 22 bases lying between them. Germline V gene sequence: CDR1 LNHDA, CDR2 SQIVND (reference sequence). CDR3 length equals 17 residues. The CDR3 loop is CASSHGVGQRGTGELFF. DNA of the CDR3: TGTGCCAGTAGCCATGGGGTGGGGCAGCGAGGGACCGGGGAGCTGTTTTTT.

The chain employs TRBV12-3 or TRBV12-4 and TRBJ2-7; D not resolved. V lost 8 bases to trimming and J lost 6 bases, with 17 bases between them. CDR3 size: 13 residues. The CDR3 spells CASLKVPSGEQYF. The CDR3 region has the DNA TGTGCCAGCCTCAAGGTCCCGTCAGGCGAGCAGTACTTC.

The rearrangement links TRBV11-2 to TRBJ2-7, with 8 nucleotides matching TRBD1. The trim removed 1 base at V and 4 bases at J, leaving 3 bases unmatched. The CDR3 length is 14 residues. CDR1 SGHAT and CDR2 FQNNGV come from the germline V gene. The CDR3 protein is CASSLGTGRYEQYF. In nucleotides, the CDR3 is TGTGCCAGCAGCTTAGGGACAGGGAGGTACGAGCAGTACTTC.

Written as DNA, the CDR3 is TGTGCCAGCAGTTTTTCCCCCCGAAACTATGGCTACACCTTC. Translating gives CASSFSPRNYGYTF. The chain employs TRBV27 and TRBJ1-2, with D hard to call. There are 14 residues in the CDR3. The germline V gene encodes CDR1 MNHEY and CDR2 SMNVEV (reference sequence). V shed 3 bases and J shed 2 bases, with 10 bases lying between them.

The chain uses TRBV24-1 and TRBJ1-5, with 8 bases aligning to TRBD1. This CDR3 is 15 amino acids long. V lost 3 bases to trimming and J lost 4 bases; unmatched junction nucleotides: 4. Per germline, CDR1 KGHDR and CDR2 SFDVKD. This CDR3 reads CATSDAGTGNQPQHF. The CDR3 DNA reads TGTGCCACCAGTGATGCCGGGACAGGTAATCAGCCCCAGCATTTT.

The chain recombines TRBV7-2 with TRBJ2-3; D call uncertain. Deletions cut 2 bases from V and 5 bases from J, with 5 bases between. Germline V gene lookup returns CDR1 SGHTA and CDR2 FQGNSA. The CDR3 totals 12 residues. CDR3 nucleotide sequence: TGTGCCAGCAGCTTATGGAAAGATACGCAGTATTTT. It yields the protein CASSLWKDTQYF.